A single count supports the clone carrying this T cell receptor beta chain. The target antigen is unknown. The germline V gene encodes CDR1 GTSNPN and CDR2 SVGIG (reference sequence). The CDR3 covers 12 residues. Trimming shortened V by 1 base and J by 11 bases, and 9 bases separated the two germline ends. The sample is drawn from a study of a mutant IDH1 vaccine in newly diagnosed glioma. The time point was: week 11, during vaccination. Doses consisted of 300 ug of mutant IDH1 20-mer peptide each, paired with topical imiquimod. Repertoires were generated with immunoSEQ multiplex PCR, while TCRdb's copy carries only in-frame clones and drops some. The repertoire holds about 62,000 clones, with about 88% as singletons.

The chain uses TRBV30 and TRBJ1-6; D may be TRBD1 (6 bases). The TCR sequence derives from a man aged 35-49 years with glioma. The source material was PBMCs, sampled from a glioma patient whose treatment included an IDH1 peptide vaccine. The CDR3 protein is CAWSDWGPPLHF. The CDR3 DNA reads as TGTGCCTGGAGTGATTGGGGGCCACCCCTCCACTTT. The full variable domain, its missing parts supplied by reference TRBV30 and TRBJ1-6, is SQTIHQWPATLVQPVGSPLSLECTVEGTSNPNLYWYRQAAGRGLQLLFYSVGIGQISSEVPQNLSASRPQDRQFILSSKKLLLSDSGFYLCAWSDWGPPLHFGNGTRLTVT.